One and the same sample provided the 27 T cell receptor beta chains below, sequenced in a study of T cell responses to AZD1222 COVID-19 vaccine. Profiled with immunoSEQ multiplex PCR; TCRdb holds only in-frame clones, not every one. This sample has fewer than 150,000 clones, with over 90% found just once. This specimen was peripheral blood, taken on day 0 of AZD1222 vaccination. All receptors come from an adult in good health.

The V gene is TRBV27, the J gene TRBJ2-1; TRBD2 agrees at 7 bases. The germline V gene encodes CDR1 MNHEY and CDR2 SMNVEV (reference sequence). The CDR3 is 15 amino acids. Trimming took 2 bases from V and 6 from J; bases not matched to a gene: 7. In DNA form, the CDR3 reads TGTGCCAGCAGTTTACGGGGGGACTTTGGCAATGAGCAGTTCTTC. Amino acids: CASSLRGDFGNEQFF.

This chain links TRBV5-4 with TRBJ1-1; 10 bases agree with TRBD1. CDR1 SGHNT and CDR2 YYREEE come from the germline V gene (reference sequence). CDR3 size: 15 residues. The trim removed 4 bases at V and 2 bases at J, leaving 5 bases unmatched. The CDR3 region has the DNA TGTGCCAGCAGCCACGACAGGGGGCAAAACACTGAAGCTTTCTTT. As protein: CASSHDRGQNTEAFF.

The V and J genes are TRBV4-1 and TRBJ1-4, with TRBD1 matching 8 bases. This CDR3 has 16 amino acids. V trimming: 0 bases; J trimming: 7 bases; junction bases outside the gene matches: 7. The germline V gene encodes CDR1 MGHRA and CDR2 YSYEKL. The CDR3 DNA reads TGCGCCAGCAGCCAAGATATGGACAGGGCGGCTGAAAAACTGTTTTTT. Translation: CASSQDMDRAAEKLFF.

V usage is TRBV14 and J usage is TRBJ1-3, with D unresolved. The CDR3 covers 18 residues. Trimming shortened V by 4 bases and J by 0 bases, and 19 bases separated the two germline ends. CDR1 and CDR2 (germline): SGHDN, FVKESK. CDR3 amino acids: CASSPQNGKRSSGNTIYF. The CDR3 DNA sequence: TGTGCCAGCAGCCCCCAGAATGGGAAAAGGAGCTCTGGAAACACCATATATTTT.

This clone came up once. The chain joins TRBV19 to TRBJ1-2, with a tentative D call TRBD1 (6 bases). The CDR3 loop spans 13 amino acids. Germline loops: CDR1 LNHDA, CDR2 SQIVND (reference sequence). V lost 2 bases to trimming and J lost 9 bases, with 13 bases between them. The CDR3 loop reads CASSIPTGTSYTF. The CDR3 DNA follows: TGTGCCAGTAGTATACCGACAGGTACAAGCTACACCTTC.

The chain has TRBV7-8 and TRBJ1-1; D is undetermined. V was clipped by 3 bases and J by 4 bases, with 6 bases between them. This CDR3 is built from 12 residues. CDR1 and CDR2 from the germline V gene are SGHVS and FQNEAQ. This CDR3 is CASSFDLTEAFF. For the CDR3, the DNA is TGTGCCAGCAGCTTCGATCTCACTGAAGCTTTCTTT. The full variable domain, completed using reference TRBV7-8 and TRBJ1-1, is GAGVSQSPRYKVAKRGQDVALRCDPISGHVSLFWYQQALGQGPEFLTYFQNEAQLDKSGLPSDRFFAERPEGSVSTLKIQRTQQEDSAVYLCASSFDLTEAFFGQGTRLTVV.

V and J are TRBV5-4 and TRBJ1-2; D is uncertain. The CDR3 is 15 residues long. From germline, CDR1 is SGHNT and CDR2 YYREEE (reference sequence). V was cut by 1 base and J by 4 bases, with 14 bases left in between. CDR3 DNA: TGTGCCAGCAGCTTGAATGCAGGATTACGCTATGGCTACACCTTC. Translation gives CASSLNAGLRYGYTF.

V gene TRBV19 combines with J gene TRBJ1-6; TRBD1 matches at 8 bases. The ends lost 2 bases at V and 9 bases at J; junction bases unmatched: 6. Germline-derived CDR1 and CDR2 are LNHDA and SQIVND (reference sequence). The CDR3 runs 15 residues. The CDR3 DNA reads TGTGCCAGTAGTATAAAACAGGGGGTTACTTCACCCCTCCACTTT. Translation: CASSIKQGVTSPLHF.

This chain connects TRBV7-9 to TRBJ1-1, with a weak D call TRBD1 (5 bases). V dropped 1 base and J dropped 3 bases, with 15 bases sitting between them. The CDR3 has 16 amino acids. Germline-derived CDR1 and CDR2 are SEHNR and FQNEAQ (reference sequence). The DNA for the CDR3 is TGTGCCAGCAGCTTAGAGGGGCGGACACGAGACACTGAAGCTTTCTTT. Residues: CASSLEGRTRDTEAFF.

V gene TRBV5-1 combines with J gene TRBJ1-1, with 7 bases matching TRBD1. CDR3 length: 16 amino acids. Germline V gene data show CDR1 as SGHRS and CDR2 as YFSETQ. With V trimmed by 3 bases and J by 7 bases, 15 bases remained unmatched. CDR3 in DNA: TGCGCCAGCAGCTCGGATGGACAGGTCTTTAGAGATGAAGCTTTCTTT. Protein sequence: CASSSDGQVFRDEAFF.

The gene calls are TRBV5-1 and TRBJ1-6, with no clear D. Trimming stripped 1 base from V and 14 bases from J, with 16 bases between. This CDR3 is 14 amino acids long. The germline V gene has CDR1 SGHRS and CDR2 YFSETQ. This CDR3 reads CASSLTRASSSLHF. DNA of the CDR3: TGCGCCAGCAGCTTGACCCGGGCCTCGTCGTCCCTCCACTTT.

The chain carries TRBV5-5 and TRBJ2-5; the D gene is possibly TRBD2 (6 bases). Trimming took off 7 bases at V and 2 bases at J, with 21 bases between the two ends. From germline, CDR1 is SGHKS and CDR2 YYEKEE (reference sequence). The CDR3 loop spans 16 amino acids. The CDR3 DNA follows: TGTGCCAGCCTGACCAGTGGCGGGGTACGACAAGAGACCCAGTACTTC. It specifies CASLTSGGVRQETQYF.

This chain uses TRBV19 with TRBJ1-4; 7 nucleotides align to TRBD1. The V segment lost 5 bases and the J segment 7 bases; nucleotides outside the gene matches: 10. CDR1 is LNHDA and CDR2 is SQIVND in the germline V gene (reference sequence). The CDR3 loop spans 15 amino acids. The CDR3, as DNA: TGTGCCAGTAGTGTCCAACGGGACAGAAGTGAAAAACTGTTTTTT. This codes for CASSVQRDRSEKLFF.

The rearrangement links TRBV30 to TRBJ1-6; D is ambiguous. This CDR3 has 14 residues. V was trimmed by 4 bases and J by 0 bases, leaving 7 bases between them. The germline V gene has CDR1 GTSNPN and CDR2 SVGIG (reference sequence). In nucleotides, the CDR3 is TGTGCCTGGACCGAGAGCTCCTATAATTCACCCCTCCACTTT. The encoded protein is CAWTESSYNSPLHF. Full variable domain (missing parts from reference TRBV30 and TRBJ1-6): SQTIHQWPATLVQPVGSPLSLECTVEGTSNPNLYWYRQAAGRGLQLLFYSVGIGQISSEVPQNLSASRPQDRQFILSSKKLLLSDSGFYLCAWTESSYNSPLHFGNGTRLTVT.

The chain has TRBV27 and TRBJ1-3; D is unclear. Germline loops: CDR1 MNHEY, CDR2 SMNVEV (reference sequence). Trimming left V 5 bases short and J 4 bases short, with 18 bases between. The CDR3 is made up of 16 amino acids. The CDR3 loop reads CASSVNSGVGGNTIYF. The CDR3 DNA reads as TGTGCCAGCAGTGTTAACTCGGGAGTAGGAGGAAACACCATATATTTT.

This sequence joins TRBV5-6 and TRBJ2-7; perhaps D is TRBD1 or TRBD2 (5 bases each). Deletions cut 1 base from V and 2 bases from J, with 13 bases between. Looked up from germline, CDR1 is SGHDT and CDR2 is YYEEEE. There are 15 residues in the CDR3. DNA for the CDR3: TGTGCCAGCAGCTTGAGTGGGGGACGGACCTACGAGCAGTACTTC. Its translation: CASSLSGGRTYEQYF.

The chain carries TRBV5-6 and TRBJ1-2; D is unclear. The length of the CDR3 is 15 residues. Trimming shortened V by 4 bases and J by 2 bases, and 15 bases separated the two germline ends. In germline, CDR1 is SGHDT, CDR2 YYEEEE. CDR3 sequence: CASSPTLSGNYGYTF. The CDR3 DNA is TGTGCCAGCAGCCCCACCCTGAGCGGAAACTATGGCTACACCTTC.

J is TRBJ1-2 and V is TRBV19; D is uncertain. There are 15 residues in the CDR3. Looked up from germline, CDR1 is LNHDA and CDR2 is SQIVND (reference sequence). The V and J ends lost 5 bases and 6 bases respectively, with 19 bases between them. CDR3 nucleotides: TGTGCCAGTAGTCCCCACAGAAGGGAAGTAGATGGCTACACCTTC. Its translation is CASSPHRREVDGYTF.

A few counts support this clone. The chain has TRBV12-3 or TRBV12-4 and TRBJ1-1; 10 nucleotides match TRBD1. V lost 5 bases to trimming and J lost 10 bases; unmatched junction nucleotides: 7. There are 13 residues in the CDR3. The CDR3 reads CASSHMTGGSAFF. The CDR3, as DNA: TGTGCCAGCAGTCATATGACAGGGGGCTCAGCTTTCTTT.

To note about this clone: The same CDR3 can be traced to other DNA sequences in this sample. V usage is TRBV18 and J usage is TRBJ1-5, with 7 bases aligning to TRBD1. Germline values: CDR1 KGHSH, CDR2 LQKENI. Trimming removed 3 bases from V and 0 bases from J; junction bases left unmatched: 2. This CDR3 is 15 amino acids long. Here the CDR3 DNA reads TGTGCCAGCTCACCCAGGGGGAATAGCAATCAGCCCCAGCATTTT. It translates to CASSPRGNSNQPQHF.

This sequence joins TRBV9 and TRBJ2-1, with 8 bases lining up with TRBD2. This CDR3 has 17 residues. The junction had 11 bases not matched to a gene; V was cut back by 2 bases and J by 4 bases. From germline, CDR1 is SGDLS and CDR2 YYNGEE. The CDR3 here is CASSVGSSGGRYNEQFF. CDR3 DNA sequence: TGTGCCAGCAGCGTGGGCTCCAGCGGGGGCCGATACAATGAGCAGTTCTTC. Variable domain in full (rest from reference TRBV9 and TRBJ2-1): DSGVTQTPKHLITATGQRVTLRCSPRSGDLSVYWYQQSLDQGLQFLIQYYNGEERAKGNILERFSAQQFPDLHSELNLSSLELGDSALYFCASSVGSSGGRYNEQFFGPGTRLTVL.

The genes are TRBV19 and TRBJ1-2; 7 nucleotides align to TRBD1. The CDR3 runs to 14 residues. Trimming took 5 bases from V and 6 from J; bases not matched to a gene: 9. Germline CDR1 reads LNHDA; CDR2 reads SQIVND (reference sequence). The DNA of the CDR3 is TGTGCCAGTAGTCCGACAGGGCTTCCGAATGGCTACACCTTC. This encodes CASSPTGLPNGYTF.

V usage is TRBV11-2 and J usage is TRBJ2-7, with D unclear. Germline V gene lookup returns CDR1 SGHAT and CDR2 FQNNGV. This CDR3 comprises 15 residues. The V end was cut by 4 bases, the J end by 3 bases, with 16 bases between. The CDR3 reads CASSSWTGASYEQYF. As DNA, the CDR3 is TGTGCCAGCAGCTCTTGGACGGGCGCAAGCTACGAGCAGTACTTC.

The rearrangement uses TRBV5-1 and TRBJ2-5; 7 bases agree with TRBD1. CDR3 length: 15 residues. The germline V gene encodes CDR1 SGHRS and CDR2 YFSETQ. The V and J ends lost 0 bases and 5 bases, in that order; junction bases with no gene match: 7. The CDR3 here is CASSLVAGGQETQYF. The CDR3 DNA reads as TGCGCCAGCAGCTTGGTCGCAGGGGGACAGGAGACCCAGTACTTC.

This clone was recorded a few times. Other DNA sequences of this sample code for an identical CDR3. The chain combines TRBV6-1 with TRBJ2-5; 12 bases align to TRBD2. V was pared by 3 bases and J by 2 bases, with 1 base of the junction left unmatched. Per germline, CDR1 MNHNS and CDR2 SASEGT. CDR3 size: 15 residues. Here the CDR3 DNA reads TGTGCCAGCAGTGAGCTAGCGGGGGGGCAAGAGACCCAGTACTTC. Translation gives CASSELAGGQETQYF.

The CDR3: CASSLGPRQPQHF. As DNA, the CDR3 is TGTGCCAGCAGCTTAGGTCCGCGGCAGCCCCAGCATTTT. The chain joins TRBV7-9 to TRBJ1-5; no firm D call. The CDR3 consists of 13 residues. Germline values: CDR1 SEHNR, CDR2 FQNEAQ (reference sequence). V was cut by 1 base and J by 7 bases, with 8 bases left in between.

This chain joins TRBV5-1 and TRBJ2-1; D assignment may be TRBD1 or TRBD2 (5 bases each). V dropped 5 bases and J dropped 8 bases, with 20 bases sitting between them. Germline V CDR1 and CDR2: SGHRS, YFSETQ. This CDR3 spans 15 amino acids. CDR3 sequence: CASSFRDQAIDEQFF. For the CDR3, the DNA is TGCGCCAGCAGTTTCCGGGACCAAGCGATCGATGAGCAGTTCTTC.